Shown below are 18 T cell receptor beta chains from a single sample sequenced in a study of blood T cells in healthy people across ages. Sample-barcoded 5' priming and a J-beta primer mix drove a second PCR of about 7 to 12 cycles. TCRdb passed the 5' RACE reads through MiXCR, listing each CDR3 protein once. The sample lists roughly 1.6 million distinct CDR3 sequences, about 35% occurring once. Sequencing used blood. These receptors were collected from a woman in her thirties in good health.

V and J are TRBV30 and TRBJ2-1; 7 positions agree with TRBD1. Germline loops: CDR1 GTSNPN, CDR2 SVGIG (reference sequence). This CDR3 has 14 amino acids. V lost 2 bases, J lost 8 bases, and 9 bases stayed unmatched. CDR3 DNA: TGTGCCTGGAGTTCCGGACAGGTGGGTCATGAGCAGTTCTTC. It yields the protein CAWSSGQVGHEQFF.

In its sample, this clonotype was seen many times. This sequence joins TRBV27 and TRBJ2-7; 9 bases line up with TRBD2. This CDR3 has 13 amino acids. Per germline, CDR1 MNHEY and CDR2 SMNVEV (reference sequence). V dropped 6 bases and J dropped 3; count of bases not matched to a gene: 3. CDR3 nucleotides: TGTGCCAGCAGCATTAGCGGGAGCTACGAGCAGTACTTC. As protein: CASSISGSYEQYF.

The genes are TRBV20-1 and TRBJ2-3, with TRBD2 matching over 14 bases. V gave up 5 bases and J gave up 2 bases; unmatched junction bases: 12. Germline-derived CDR1 and CDR2 are DFQATT and SNEGSKA (reference sequence). The CDR3 spans 18 residues. The CDR3 spells CSAYLTSGGAPFTDTQYF. The CDR3, as DNA: TGCAGTGCTTACCTGACTAGCGGGGGGGCCCCTTTCACAGATACGCAGTATTTT.

This clonotype has more than one count but fewer than ten. This chain joins TRBV20-1 and TRBJ2-1, with TRBD2 matching 12 bases. The V gene end was trimmed by 5 bases and the J gene end by 7 bases; junction bases not matched to a gene: 21. The CDR3 contains 19 residues. Per the germline V gene, CDR1 is DFQATT and CDR2 is SNEGSKA (reference sequence). The CDR3 DNA follows: TGCAGTGCTCCGCCAACTAGCGGGGGGCGCGGTTCAAGGGGGAATGAGCAGTTCTTC. It specifies CSAPPTSGGRGSRGNEQFF.

A few counts support this clonotype. This chain joins TRBV20-1 and TRBJ2-7; the match to TRBD2 covers 8 bases. Germline V gene sequence: CDR1 DFQATT, CDR2 SNEGSKA (reference sequence). V shed 6 bases, J shed 4 bases, and the junction held 11 bases outside the gene matches. This CDR3 comprises 14 residues. Written as DNA, the CDR3 is TGCAGTGCGCCCGCGACTAGCGTCGTGTACGAGCAGTACTTC. Translated, it gives CSAPATSVVYEQYF.

The chain is built from TRBV7-3 and TRBJ2-1; D uncertain. Per germline, CDR1 SGHTA and CDR2 FQGTGA. The CDR3 totals 12 residues. Trimming took off 5 bases at V and 12 bases at J, with 14 bases between the two ends. CDR3 residues: CASSALVGVQFF. CDR3 in DNA: TGTGCCAGCAGCGCCCTTGTGGGTGTGCAGTTCTTC.

This clonotype has only a few counts. The chain carries TRBV7-2 and TRBJ2-5, with D tentatively TRBD1 (6 bases). This CDR3 contains 13 residues. V was trimmed by 7 bases and J by 7 bases, leaving 16 bases between them. The germline CDR1 and CDR2 sequences are SGHTA and FQGNSA. This CDR3 reads CASNSGEKGTQYF. The CDR3 nucleotides are TGTGCCAGCAACTCAGGGGAAAAGGGGACCCAGTACTTC.

This clonotype was counted between two and nine times. The chain couples TRBV25-1 to TRBJ2-2; weak D call: TRBD2 (5 bases). The CDR3 has 13 amino acids. V lost 7 bases to trimming and J lost 0 bases, with 6 bases between them. CDR1 is MGHDK and CDR2 is SYGVNS in the germline V gene. In nucleotides, the CDR3 is TGTGCCAGCACGGGAACGAACACCGGGGAGCTGTTTTTT. Its translation is CASTGTNTGELFF. Complete variable domain (other parts from reference TRBV25-1 and TRBJ2-2): EADIYQTPRYLVIGTGKKITLECSQTMGHDKMYWYQQDPGMELHLIHYSYGVNSTEKGDLSSESTVSRIRTEHFPLTLESARPSHTSQYLCASTGTNTGELFFGEGSRLTVL.

This clonotype was seen a single time. This sequence joins TRBV5-1 and TRBJ1-1; possibly TRBD1 for D (6 bases). From germline, CDR1 is SGHRS and CDR2 YFSETQ. The ends were cut back, 4 bases at V and 1 base at J, with 14 bases in the middle. The CDR3 sequence is 15 residues long. For the CDR3, the DNA is TGCGCCAGCAGCCACCGGGACACCCCGAACACTGAAGCTTTCTTT. It specifies CASSHRDTPNTEAFF.

The genes are TRBV7-8 and TRBJ2-3; tentative D call: TRBD2 (5 bases). Germline CDR1 and CDR2: SGHVS and FQNEAQ. V was trimmed by 4 bases and J by 6 bases, leaving 17 bases between them. The CDR3 has 15 residues. The CDR3 DNA reads TGTGCCAGCAGCTGGGGTCGGGGTAAGGCGGATACGCAGTATTTT. It encodes CASSWGRGKADTQYF.

V and J are TRBV7-2 and TRBJ2-1; D remains ambiguous. The CDR3 totals 16 residues. From germline, CDR1 is SGHTA and CDR2 FQGNSA. Trimming removed 1 base from V and 10 bases from J, with 20 bases in between. CDR3 loop: CASSLDDIVPDGEQFF. DNA for the CDR3: TGTGCCAGCAGCTTAGATGATATTGTCCCGGACGGGGAGCAGTTCTTC.

This clonotype was detected a few times. The chain carries TRBV20-1 and TRBJ1-2, with D tentatively TRBD1 (5 bases). This CDR3 has 13 residues. The V end was cut by 6 bases, the J end by 2 bases, with 13 bases between. CDR1 is DFQATT and CDR2 is SNEGSKA in the germline V gene (reference sequence). Here the CDR3 reads CSALSDTNYGYTF. The DNA of the CDR3 is TGCAGTGCGTTGTCGGACACCAACTATGGCTACACCTTC.

The chain carries TRBV6-2 or TRBV6-3 and TRBJ2-2, with D hard to call. CDR3 length: 16 residues. Germline lookup yields CDR1 MNHEY and CDR2 SVGEGT. With 6 bases removed from V and 2 bases from J, the gap between germline ends came to 16 bases. CDR3 loop: CASRPNRNLNTGELFF. CDR3 nucleotides: TGTGCCAGCAGGCCAAACAGAAACCTAAACACCGGGGAGCTGTTTTTT.

This clonotype showed up many times. The chain uses TRBV12-3 or TRBV12-4 and TRBJ2-3, with D maybe TRBD2 (7 bases). CDR3 size: 15 residues. V shed 5 bases and J shed 6 bases, with 18 bases lying between them. CDR3 residues: CASSAMAGAADTQYF. In DNA form, the CDR3 reads TGTGCCAGCAGTGCCATGGCGGGGGCCGCGGATACGCAGTATTTT.

The sample holds a few counts of this clonotype. CDR3 amino acids: CASSTTHWYQETQYF. CDR3 nucleotides: TGCGCCAGCAGTACGACACACTGGTACCAAGAGACCCAGTACTTC. This chain joins TRBV10-2 and TRBJ2-5; no reliable D call. This CDR3 comprises 15 residues. The V gene's germline CDR1 is WSHSY and CDR2 SAAADI. V lost 5 bases, J lost 0 bases, and 13 bases lay in between.

The chain carries TRBV6-1 and TRBJ2-4, with a tentative D call TRBD2 (5 bases). The CDR3 runs 16 residues. CDR1 MNHNS and CDR2 SASEGT come from the germline V gene. The V end lost 3 bases, the J end lost 0 bases, and 12 bases lay between the germline ends. The CDR3 loop is CASSERRSLAKNIQYF. DNA of the CDR3: TGTGCCAGCAGTGAGAGGAGGAGTCTAGCCAAAAACATTCAGTACTTC.

This clonotype appeared a few times. The J gene is TRBJ2-7, the V gene TRBV9; D tentatively reads TRBD1 or TRBD2 (5 bases each). V gave up 4 bases and J gave up 3 bases, with 17 bases separating them. Germline values: CDR1 SGDLS, CDR2 YYNGEE. The CDR3 runs 15 residues. CDR3 sequence: CASSRDGTQYYEQYF. In DNA, the CDR3 is TGTGCCAGCAGCCGGGACGGGACGCAATACTACGAGCAGTACTTC.

The J gene is TRBJ2-5, the V gene TRBV5-1, with D tentatively TRBD2 (6 bases). The better agreement between TRBJ2-7 and the DNA end casts doubt on the J call. The germline V gene encodes CDR1 SGHRS and CDR2 YFSETQ. CDR3 length: 17 amino acids. CDR3 amino acids: CASSLDGGDAPEDEQYF. In DNA, the CDR3 is TGCGCCAGCAGCTTGGATGGAGGGGACGCACCCGAGGACGAGCAGTACTTC.